This entry concerns a single T cell receptor beta chain. Its specificity is not known. Patients with autoimmune history or systemic immunosuppression were excluded. This entry comes from a study of OX40 agonist ivuxolimab in advanced cancers. Broader study findings: Individuals who were partial responders at 0.1-3.0 mg/kg had clonal expansion that ranked among the lowest. CD8+ T cells (on average) carried more expanded clones than CD4+ T cells.

Assay used: immunoSEQ multiplex PCR; TCRdb lists only in-frame clones, some missing. The sample has fewer than 25,000 clones, about 87% seen once; the top ten hold around 31%. This clonotype originated in an adult with an advanced solid tumor such as melanoma, head and neck, liver or kidney cancer. The source material was CD4+ or CD8+ T cells sorted from blood, sampled in a trial of the OX40 agonist ivuxolimab.

The CDR3 spells CASSITGKGLEKLFF. Here the CDR3 DNA reads TGTGCCAGTAGTATAACAGGGAAGGGACTGGAAAAACTGTTTTTT. The chain couples TRBV19 to TRBJ1-4, with TRBD1 as a possible D gene (6 bases). Trimming cost V 2 bases and J 8 bases, with 15 bases left between them. CDR1 LNHDA and CDR2 SQIVND come from the germline V gene (reference sequence). This CDR3 is built from 15 residues. Combining the CDR3 with reference TRBV19 and TRBJ1-4 gives the whole variable domain DGGITQSPKYLFRKEGQNVTLSCEQNLNHDAMYWYRQDPGQGLRLIYYSQIVNDFQKGDIAEGYSVSREKKESFPLTVTSAQKNPTAFYLCASSITGKGLEKLFFGSGTQLSVL.